The source of this TCR beta chain is a study of blood T cells in healthy people across ages (dated by TCRdb to about 2015). Study-wide context: Template switching captured roughly one uniquely barcoded TCR beta cDNA molecule per two T cells in model experiments. The study measured age-related changes in TCR beta repertoire diversity using deep sequencing normalized with unique cDNA molecular identifiers. The donors were split into four age groups: young (average approximately 16 years), middle-aged (39), aged (over 55) and long-lived (more than 80). To avoid experimental bias, donors of different ages were distributed randomly across sequencing lanes. Two additional independent replicas of 1 million unique cDNA reads from the same blood draw were analyzed for two donors (one aged 18 to 30 and one aged 80 or older). What the study reported, not specific to this receptor: Because the CMV infection status of the donors was unknown, age-related changes in expanded clonotypes may potentially have been confounded. The percentage of naive T cells measured by flow cytometry correlated strongly with observed TCR beta diversity. Estimates of total diversity based on one million sequenced T cells were considered lower bounds and underestimates. Because profiling used bulk unsorted PBMCs, naive and antigen-experienced compartments could not be compared conclusively. As age increased, observed TCR beta diversity per million T cells dropped in a roughly linear way, and a significant reduction was already evident by age 40. The long-lived group showed more naive CD4+ T cells, fewer expanded clones and increased TCR diversity than the aged group, suggesting age selection.

CDR1 and CDR2 (SGDLS, YYNGEE) derive from the germline V gene. Including cysteine and phenylalanine, the CDR3 has 16 amino acids. Of the read, only the CDR3 DNA is kept; its 48 bases are in frame from base 1. Relative to germline, V is missing 0 bases and J is missing 0 bases, with 4 bases of the junction outside any gene match. The donors were roughly 39 Caucasian individuals from Russia, aged 6 to 90 years, who were systemically healthy. Ten milliliters of peripheral blood were drawn from each donor into EDTA-treated Vacutainer tubes. Ficoll-Paque density-gradient centrifugation was used to isolate PBMCs, with at least 6.5 million per sample. Total RNA, at least 5.5 micrograms per sample, was extracted from PBMCs with Trizol reagent. The percentages of naive CD45RAhigh/CD27high T cells were determined by flow cytometry on a PBMC aliquot from every donor. The library was generated by 5' RACE. Sequencing took place on an Illumina HiSeq 2500. The second PCR ran for roughly 7 to 12 cycles and used a J-beta primer mix along with a sample-barcoded 5' primer. A unique molecular identifier was introduced onto each TCR beta cDNA molecule by a template-switch 5' adaptor carrying 12 random nucleotides. At least 3 million CDR3-containing paired-end reads were obtained from each sample. First-strand cDNA was synthesized from all RNA with the Mint cDNA synthesis kit, primed by a TRBC-specific oligonucleotide. All cDNA was treated with uracil-DNA glycosylase and then went through a first 18-cycle PCR with the universal primers M1SS and BC2_uni_R. The authors processed their data as follows. Normalization of each sample was performed by random selection of 1 million high-quality reads, each carrying a distinct molecular identifier. Instead of being binned into consensus sequences, reads with shared molecular identifiers were discarded. MiTCR, run with a Q25 quality threshold and the strictest error-elimination algorithm, handled CDR3 identification, clonotype clustering and error correction. A nonparametric unseen species model with Euler transformation was used to estimate lower-bound total TCR beta diversity. TCRdb itself trimmed the public reads at Q25 with fastp, ran MiXCR and retained productive beta chains. Identical CDR3 protein sequences are pooled into one entry, listed with their most common genes and DNA. None of the V and J calls come from the authors' own analysis; TCRdb made them. Recorded for this sample are about 970,000 distinct CDR3 sequences; roughly 50% of them occurred a single time. Clones ranked in the top ten supply about 22% of the sample.

This clonotype was counted only a few times. Its antigen target is currently unknown. No much larger clone exists at a distance of one base, and base qualities are not known. This clonotype originated in a woman aged 55 to 70 in good health. Specimen: blood. The rearrangement combines TRBV9 with TRBJ2-7; a stretch of 9 junction bases matches TRBD1. The CDR3 in this case is CASSVDGTGSSYEQYF. The nucleotide sequence is TGTGCCAGCAGCGTAGATGGGACAGGGAGCTCCTACGAGCAGTACTTC.